This passage covers 10 T cell receptor beta chains from one sample sequenced in a study of T cell repertoires in cytomegalovirus infection. In TCRdb, the reads were re-called with MiXCR into one record per CDR3 protein. This sample has about 740,000 distinct CDR3 sequences, with under 40% found just once. Sample: PBMCs. The receptor source for this set is a human donor in good health (CMV status not recorded). Some clones in this sample may be carry-over from other donors' samples.

The chain combines TRBV6-6 with TRBJ1-1; possibly TRBD1 for D (5 bases). CDR1 is MNHNY, CDR2 SVGAGI, per germline (reference sequence). The CDR3 has 16 residues. Trimming shortened V by 6 bases and J by 3 bases, and 20 bases separated the two germline ends. The CDR3 DNA follows: TGTGCCAGCAGGGAGTGGACATCCGGGTGGGACACTGAAGCTTTCTTT. Encoded protein: CASREWTSGWDTEAFF.

The rearrangement uses TRBV29-1 and TRBJ1-2; no clear D. Trimming took off 3 bases at V and 2 bases at J, with 7 bases between the two ends. Germline CDR1 and CDR2: SQVTM and ANQGSEA. The CDR3 length is 12 residues. CDR3 protein: CSVDQWNYGYTF. The CDR3 DNA reads as TGCAGCGTTGATCAGTGGAACTATGGCTACACCTTC.

The V and J genes are TRBV28 and TRBJ1-1, with TRBD1 as a possible D gene (5 bases). V lost 3 bases and J lost 0, with 14 bases in between. In germline, CDR1 is MDHEN, CDR2 SYDVKM. The CDR3 totals 16 residues. In DNA, the CDR3 is TGTGCCAGCAGTTTGGCGATCGGGACGGTGAACACTGAAGCTTTCTTT. Its translation is CASSLAIGTVNTEAFF.

V gene TRBV19 combines with J gene TRBJ1-1, with D possibly being TRBD1 (5 bases). V lost 5 bases, J lost 4 bases, and 20 bases lay in between. Germline V gene lookup returns CDR1 LNHDA and CDR2 SQIVND (reference sequence). The CDR3 consists of 16 residues. The DNA for the CDR3 is TGTGCCAGTAGTGTTAAGGTCTGGGACGGCCGCACTGAAGCTTTCTTT. The encoded protein is CASSVKVWDGRTEAFF.

This clonotype was counted only a few times. The V call is TRBV7-2, the J call TRBJ1-2; D is possibly TRBD1 (5 bases). The CDR3 sequence is 16 residues long. Germline V gives CDR1 SGHTA, CDR2 FQGNSA. Trimming left V 3 bases short and J 6 bases short, with 20 bases between. CDR3 bases: TGTGCCAGCAGCTTTACCGGGACGTCGGGACGCGATGGCTACACCTTC. It translates to CASSFTGTSGRDGYTF.

This clonotype was counted between two and nine times. The chain employs TRBV27 and TRBJ2-3, with 8 bases identical to TRBD2. CDR1 and CDR2 from the germline V gene are MNHEY and SMNVEV (reference sequence). The J segment lost 2 bases and the V segment lost 5 bases, leaving 6 bases of the junction unmatched. This CDR3 region has 15 residues. The CDR3 DNA is TGTGCCAGCAGTACGGTAGCGGGGAACACAGATACGCAGTATTTT. The encoded protein is CASSTVAGNTDTQYF.

This clonotype was found a few times. The CDR3 loop reads CASSPLDRGPTEAFF. In DNA, the CDR3 is TGTGCCAGCAGTCCATTAGACAGGGGGCCCACTGAAGCTTTCTTT. The chain carries TRBV12-3 or TRBV12-4 and TRBJ1-1; 10 bases fit TRBD1. J gave up 4 bases and V 5 bases, and 7 bases lay outside the gene matches. CDR3 length: 15 residues.

Regarding this clonotype: The junction and the germline gene differ at one end; a read error may be behind it. The chain uses TRBV12-3 or TRBV12-4 and TRBJ1-3; the D is unclear. There are 13 residues in the CDR3. For the CDR3, the DNA is TGTGCCAGCAGCCCCACGGCGGGAAACACCAGATATTTT. The encoded protein is CASSPTAGNTRYF.

V is TRBV6-2 or TRBV6-3 and J is TRBJ2-7; 8 bases agree with TRBD1. Germline CDR1 is MNHEY and CDR2 is SVGEGT. The CDR3 loop spans 16 amino acids. The trim removed 4 bases at V and 1 base at J, leaving 9 bases unmatched. The CDR3 protein is CASSSVRTGRSYEQYF. The CDR3 region has the DNA TGTGCCAGCAGTTCAGTTAGGACAGGGAGGTCCTACGAGCAGTACTTC.

A word on this clonotype: No conserved phenylalanine or tryptophan is present at the end of the CDR3, so a read error is the likely explanation. The DNA is omitted, as the CDR3 cannot be located on it reliably, and the CDR3 follows TCRdb's listing. The chain uses TRBV7-2 and TRBJ1-2; TRBD1, the D gene given by the table, was not confirmed from the DNA. The CDR3 is 15 residues long, ends included. Germline-derived CDR1 and CDR2 are SGHTA and FQGNSA. The CDR3 loop reads CASANTGGAAYGYTL.